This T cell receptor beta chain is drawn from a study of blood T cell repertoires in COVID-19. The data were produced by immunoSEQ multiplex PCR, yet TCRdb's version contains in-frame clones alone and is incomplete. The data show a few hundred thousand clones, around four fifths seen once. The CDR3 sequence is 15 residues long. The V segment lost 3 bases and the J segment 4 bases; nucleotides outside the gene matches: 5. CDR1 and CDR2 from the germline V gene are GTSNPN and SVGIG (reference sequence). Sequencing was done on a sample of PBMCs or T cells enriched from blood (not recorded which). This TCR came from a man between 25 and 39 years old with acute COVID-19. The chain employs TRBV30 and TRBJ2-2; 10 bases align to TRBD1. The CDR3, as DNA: TGTGCCTGGAGGTCGGGACAGGGGTTCACCGGGGAGCTGTTTTTT. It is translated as CAWRSGQGFTGELFF. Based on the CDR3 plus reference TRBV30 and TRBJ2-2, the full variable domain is SQTIHQWPATLVQPVGSPLSLECTVEGTSNPNLYWYRQAAGRGLQLLFYSVGIGQISSEVPQNLSASRPQDRQFILSSKKLLLSDSGFYLCAWRSGQGFTGELFFGEGSRLTVL.